The rows below give T cell receptor beta chains drawn from one sample of a study of blood T cell repertoires in COVID-19. Produced via immunoSEQ multiplex PCR; TCRdb's table is partial and in-frame only. The sample carries under 100,000 clones, 80% to 90% recorded once. Material: peripheral blood. These TCRs come from a man aged 50 or older with acute or convalescent COVID-19. Both conserved end residues are part of each CDR3. D genes are given only for firm matches.

D gene	J gene	V gene	CDR3 DNA	CDR3 protein
TRBD1	TRBJ2-2	TRBV9	TGTGCCAGCAGCTCCTCCGGGACAGGGCGAACCGGGGAGCTGTTTTTT	CASSSSGTGRTGELFF
TRBD1	TRBJ2-3	TRBV4-2	TGTGCCAGCAGCCAAGATACGGGACAGGGTTTAAAGTCAGATACGCAGTATTTT	CASSQDTGQGLKSDTQYF
TRBD2	TRBJ2-5	TRBV14	TGTGCCAGCAGCCAAGGACTAGCGGGTCAAGAGACCCAGTACTTC	CASSQGLAGQETQYF
NA	TRBJ1-2	TRBV29-1	TGCAGCGTTGAAGGGGGCGCCTATGGCTACACCTTC	CSVEGGAYGYTF
NA	TRBJ1-1	TRBV27	TGTGCCAGCAGTCCCACGCCAAGGGGCACTGAAGCTTTCTTT	CASSPTPRGTEAFF
NA	TRBJ1-1	TRBV5-1	TGCGCCAGCAGCTTGCAGGGTAACACTGAAGCTTTCTTT	CASSLQGNTEAFF
TRBD1	TRBJ1-5	TRBV6-1	TGTGCAGAACAGGGGAACAATCAGCCCCAGCATTTT	CAEQGNNQPQHF
NA	TRBJ2-2	TRBV2	TGTGCCAGCAGTCCAGGACTGACGAACACCGGGGAGCTGTTTTTT	CASSPGLTNTGELFF
NA	TRBJ1-2	TRBV5-4	TGTGCCAGCACCGAAGCGCTGACAGCCTATGGCTACACCTTC	CASTEALTAYGYTF
TRBD2	TRBJ2-5	TRBV5-5	TGTGCCAGCAGCGCCAACCTAGCGGGGGTACAAGAGACCCAGTACTTC	CASSANLAGVQETQYF
NA	TRBJ2-3	TRBV5-1	TGCGCCAGCAGCTTTTCGCAGAGCACAGATACGCAGTATTTT	CASSFSQSTDTQYF
NA	TRBJ2-5	TRBV2	TGTGCCAGCAGTGTAGAAGTGCGGGGTACCCAGTACTTC	CASSVEVRGTQYF
TRBD1	TRBJ1-5	TRBV6-4	TGTGCCAGCGCTCCGGACAGGGACCAGCCCCAGCATTTT	CASAPDRDQPQHF
NA	TRBJ2-1	TRBV10-3	TGTGCCATCAGTGTGGAGGGCCGCTATGAGCAGTTCTTC	CAISVEGRYEQFF
TRBD1	TRBJ1-6	TRBV7-2	TGTGCCAGCAGCCCGAGGACAGGGGGGAATTCACCCCTCCACTTT	CASSPRTGGNSPLHF
TRBD1	TRBJ1-1	TRBV3-1/TRBV3-2	TGTGCCAGCAACCCAGGAGACAGGGGCACTGAAGCTTTCTTT	CASNPGDRGTEAFF